This is a list of T cell receptor beta chains from one sample in a study of blood T cells in healthy people across ages. Using its own MiXCR run on the 5' RACE reads, TCRdb lists one record per CDR3 protein. The sample contains 850,000 to 1,100,000 distinct CDR3 sequences, 30% to 40% of which appear only once. Sequencing was performed on blood. These receptor sequences come from a man between 18 and 29 years old in good health. Both conserved end residues are part of each CDR3. A D gene is named only where the DNA matches it firmly. The listing skips clone size in some rows; elsewhere it reads once, few, many or a size class.

TRBV3-1	NA	TRBJ2-3	NA	TGTGCCAGCCGCCAAGGAGTCGTCCGGACAGATACGCAGTATTTT	CASRQGVVRTDTQYF
TRBV7-2	NA	TRBJ1-4	NA	TGTGCCAGCAGCTTACCTTCCTCCGAAAAACTGTTTTTT	CASSLPSSEKLFF
TRBV12-3/TRBV12-4	NA	TRBJ1-2	NA	TGTGCCAGCAGAGAAGGCCCAGCTAACTATGGCTACACCTTC	CASREGPANYGYTF
TRBV27	many	TRBJ2-7	NA	TGTGCCAGCAGTTCGACAGCCAACCTCTACGAGCAGTACTTC	CASSSTANLYEQYF
TRBV5-1	few	TRBJ1-2	NA	TGCGCCAGCTCAGCTTGGGACGTACCGGCGAACTATGGCTACACCTTC	CASSAWDVPANYGYTF
TRBV20-1	NA	TRBJ1-2	TRBD1	TGCAGTGCTAGTCCGGGACAGAACTATGGCTACACCTTC	CSASPGQNYGYTF
TRBV9	NA	TRBJ2-1	NA	TGTGCCAGCAGCGTATATGCCACCATGAGCTCCTACAATGAGCAGTTCTTC	CASSVYATMSSYNEQFF
TRBV4-1	NA	TRBJ2-2	NA	TGCGCCAGCAGCCAAGATCCCGGCAGGGCCCACGGGGAGCTGTTTTTT	CASSQDPGRAHGELFF
TRBV14	once	TRBJ2-7	TRBD1	TGTGCCAGCAGCCAAGTATACAGGGGTCGTTCCTACGAGCAGTACTTC	CASSQVYRGRSYEQYF
TRBV3-1	once	TRBJ2-3	TRBD1	TGTGCCAGCACCCACAGAGGGGACAGGCGAAGCACAGATACGCAGTATTTT	CASTHRGDRRSTDTQYF
TRBV6-5	NA	TRBJ1-1	TRBD1	TGTGCCAGCACAGGGGGAGACACTGAAGCTTTCTTT	CASTGGDTEAFF
TRBV20-1	NA	TRBJ1-5	NA	TGCAGTGCTAGTGGGGATGGCAATCAGCCCCAGCATTTT	CSASGDGNQPQHF
TRBV5-4	once	TRBJ2-2	TRBD2	TGTGCCAGCAGCATCTCTAGCGGAACTAACACCGGGGAGCTGTTTTTT	CASSISSGTNTGELFF
TRBV21-1	once	TRBJ1-1	NA	TGTGCCAGCAGCAGAGCAACACCCGGGAGAAACACTGAAGCTTTCTTT	CASSRATPGRNTEAFF
TRBV7-2	NA	TRBJ1-6	NA	TGTGCCAGCAGCTTAGGATTCAGAGGACAGCGTAATTCACCCCTCCACTTT	CASSLGFRGQRNSPLHF
TRBV20-1	many	TRBJ2-1	NA	TGCAGTGCTCCGAAACCTTCCTACAATGAGCAGTTCTTC	CSAPKPSYNEQFF
TRBV3-1	NA	TRBJ1-1	NA	TGTGCCAGCAGCCATAGTTTTGAAGCTTTCTTT	CASSHSFEAFF